This entry features one TCR beta chain sequence. The sample contains more than one DNA sequence encoding this CDR3. Recruitment covered 20 to 25 US areas and drew participants whose ages spanned about 18 to 89 years. The entry originates in a study of blood T cell repertoires in COVID-19. Looking at the study overall: Sources were T cells, B-cell-depleted T cells, or PBMCs; the material itself was cDNA or gDNA.

The method was immunoSEQ multiplex PCR; TCRdb's version includes in-frame clones alone and lacks a portion of them. The repertoire holds 220,000 or so clones, with less than 90% as singletons. The CDR3 has 14 amino acids. V lost 3 bases and J lost 6; bases outside the gene matches: 3. Per germline, CDR1 KGHDR and CDR2 SFDVKD. V and J are TRBV24-1 and TRBJ2-1; 8 positions match TRBD1. The sequenced sample was PBMCs or T cells enriched from blood (not recorded which). The clonotype comes from a woman aged 40 to 50 who had recovered from COVID-19. The CDR3 DNA reads as TGTGCCACCAGTGATCCTGGACAGGGCAATGAGCAGTTCTTC. Amino acid sequence: CATSDPGQGNEQFF.